The 17 T cell receptor beta chains below come from one sample, sequenced in a study of T cell changes during pregnancy in multiple sclerosis. The assay was immunoSEQ multiplex PCR, and TCRdb's table has in-frame clones only and misses some. This table holds tens of thousands of clones, approximately 90% found once. Sequences were derived from CD4+ T cells from peripheral blood mononuclear cells, sampled in the first trimester of pregnancy. These receptors originate from a female donor in good health, enrolled as a control in a pregnancy study.

The chain employs TRBV29-1 and TRBJ2-1; D might be TRBD1 (7 bases). The CDR3 runs 16 residues. Germline loops: CDR1 SQVTM, CDR2 ANQGSEA. V lost 6 bases, J lost 10 bases, and 28 bases lay in between. The chain's CDR3 is CSVKKKTGATGVEQFF. In nucleotides, the CDR3 is TGCAGCGTGAAAAAGAAAACGGGGGCCACAGGGGTCGAGCAGTTCTTC.

The V call is TRBV11-3, the J call TRBJ2-3; D unclear. Deletions cut 6 bases from V and 9 bases from J, with 13 bases between. The CDR3 is 12 amino acids. Germline V gene lookup returns CDR1 SGHNT and CDR2 YENEEA. As DNA, the CDR3 is TGTGCCAGCAGGGCGGATGGAACGACGCAGTATTTT. Its protein product is CASRADGTTQYF.

The chain has TRBV6-5 and TRBJ2-1; 9 bases are a match to TRBD2. There are 15 residues in the CDR3. V trimming: 5 bases; J trimming: 13 bases; junction bases outside the gene matches: 15. Per germline, CDR1 MNHEY and CDR2 SVGAGI. The CDR3 sequence is CASSPGGGAGGHQFF. The CDR3 DNA sequence: TGTGCCAGCAGTCCAGGAGGCGGCGCGGGGGGGCATCAGTTCTTC.

The J gene is TRBJ1-2, the V gene TRBV27; 8 bases align to TRBD1. The V gene's germline CDR1 is MNHEY and CDR2 SMNVEV (reference sequence). The CDR3 totals 15 residues. V shed 5 bases and J 2 bases; nucleotides not matched to a gene: 7. The CDR3 spells CASSGIGTGNYGYTF. Here the CDR3 DNA reads TGTGCCAGCAGTGGCATCGGGACAGGAAACTATGGCTACACCTTC.

The chain combines TRBV4-1 with TRBJ1-4, with 7 bases identical to TRBD1. Looked up from germline, CDR1 is MGHRA and CDR2 is YSYEKL. This CDR3 comprises 16 residues. The V and J ends lost 1 base and 7 bases, in that order; junction bases with no gene match: 9. The CDR3 nucleotides are TGCGCCAGCAGCCAAGGGGGACAGCGTTTTGGTGAAAAACTGTTTTTT. Residues: CASSQGGQRFGEKLFF.

V is TRBV7-8 and J is TRBJ2-1, with 8 bases that match TRBD1. The CDR3 consists of 14 residues. Germline CDR1 and CDR2: SGHVS and FQNEAQ. The junction had 10 bases not matched to a gene; V was cut back by 5 bases and J by 10 bases. CDR3 amino acids: CASSPDREKREQFF. DNA of the CDR3: TGTGCCAGCAGCCCGGACAGGGAAAAGAGGGAGCAGTTCTTC.

V is TRBV5-4 and J is TRBJ1-1, with TRBD1 as a possible D gene (5 bases). Per the germline V gene, CDR1 is SGHNT and CDR2 is YYREEE (reference sequence). Trimming cost V 0 bases and J 0 bases, with 9 bases left between them. The CDR3 totals 15 residues. The CDR3 is CASSLGQIMNTEAFF. In DNA form, the CDR3 reads TGTGCCAGCAGCTTGGGACAGATCATGAACACTGAAGCTTTCTTT.

This chain links TRBV4-3 with TRBJ2-5, with D possibly TRBD1 on 6 matching bases. The CDR3 contains 15 residues. Germline values: CDR1 LGHNA, CDR2 YSLEER. V shed 4 bases and J shed 5 bases, with 17 bases lying between them. The chain's CDR3 is CASSPLLQGRETQYF. The CDR3 nucleotides read TGCGCCAGCAGCCCCCTTTTGCAGGGGCGGGAGACCCAGTACTTC.

The V call is TRBV5-1, the J call TRBJ2-3, with TRBD2 identical over 11 bases. CDR3 length: 17 amino acids. V was pared by 3 bases and J by 1 base, with 7 bases of the junction left unmatched. The germline gives CDR1 SGHRS, CDR2 YFSETQ. The CDR3 sequence is CASSSPLAGGGTDTQYF. In DNA form, the CDR3 reads TGCGCCAGCAGCTCCCCTCTAGCGGGGGGTGGCACAGATACGCAGTATTTT. The whole variable domain, remainder taken from reference TRBV5-1 and TRBJ2-3, is KAGVTQTPRYLIKTRGQQVTLSCSPISGHRSVSWYQQTPGQGLQFLFEYFSETQRNKGNFPGRFSGRQFSNSRSEMNVSTLELGDSALYLCASSSPLAGGGTDTQYFGPGTRLTVL.

The V and J genes are TRBV28 and TRBJ2-3; 9 nucleotides align to TRBD2. The CDR3 runs 15 residues. Germline V gene lookup returns CDR1 MDHEN and CDR2 SYDVKM. Germline trimming cut 3 bases from V and 4 bases from J; bases unmatched to any gene: 5. The CDR3 spells CASSFRGGAADTQYF. The CDR3 DNA sequence: TGTGCCAGCAGTTTCCGCGGGGGGGCTGCAGATACGCAGTATTTT.

The chain carries TRBV10-2 and TRBJ1-4, with D tentatively TRBD1 (5 bases). Trimming took 7 bases from V and 8 from J, leaving 26 bases between them. CDR1 and CDR2 from the germline V gene are WSHSY and SAAADI. This CDR3 contains 17 residues. The CDR3 region is CASTPHITGSMGEKLFF. The CDR3, as DNA: TGCGCCAGCACCCCCCACATTACAGGAAGTATGGGCGAAAAACTGTTTTTT.

J is TRBJ1-5 and V is TRBV6-5; 7 bases are shared with TRBD1. The V segment lost 2 bases and the J segment 4 bases; nucleotides outside the gene matches: 2. The CDR3 sequence is 14 residues long. CDR1 is MNHEY, CDR2 SVGAGI, per germline. The DNA for the CDR3 is TGTGCCAGCAGTTACCGGACAGGAAATCAGCCCCAGCATTTT. Translating it yields CASSYRTGNQPQHF.

The rearrangement joins TRBV7-2 to TRBJ2-7; TRBD1 matches at 9 bases. The CDR3 consists of 15 residues. CDR1 and CDR2 from the germline V gene are SGHTA and FQGNSA. V shed 1 base, J shed 4 bases, and the junction held 5 bases outside the gene matches. CDR3 in amino acids: CASSLDRGLRYEQYF. Here the CDR3 DNA reads TGTGCCAGCAGCTTAGACAGGGGGCTAAGGTACGAGCAGTACTTC.

By share of the sample, this clone is medium-sized. The CDR3 nucleotides are TGTGCCAGCAGCAGGGATAATGGAGGTGAAGCTTTCTTT. This translates into CASSRDNGGEAFF. V and J are TRBV11-3 and TRBJ1-1; no definite D call. Trimming took 5 bases from V and 7 from J, leaving 14 bases between them. The CDR3 contains 13 residues. Germline V gene data show CDR1 as SGHNT and CDR2 as YENEEA.

The V gene is TRBV4-2, the J gene TRBJ1-2, with 11 nucleotides matching TRBD1. CDR1 LGHNA and CDR2 YNFKEQ come from the germline V gene. The CDR3 length is 13 residues. V lost 3 bases, J lost 6 bases, and 0 bases stayed unmatched. CDR3 loop: CASSQGQGDGYTF. The DNA for the CDR3 is TGTGCCAGCAGCCAGGGACAGGGGGATGGCTACACCTTC.

This rearrangement joins TRBV6-1 to TRBJ1-2, with TRBD1 identical over 7 bases. The CDR3 runs to 14 residues. CDR1 MNHNS and CDR2 SASEGT come from the germline V gene. V lost 5 bases, J lost 4 bases, and 7 bases stayed unmatched. The CDR3 loop is CASSMGQQIYGYTF. The CDR3 coding sequence is TGTGCCAGCAGTATGGGACAGCAGATCTATGGCTACACCTTC.

The V call is TRBV19, the J call TRBJ2-5; 9 nucleotides agree with TRBD2. CDR3 size: 18 residues. The germline V gene encodes CDR1 LNHDA and CDR2 SQIVND (reference sequence). Trimming cost V 6 bases and J 0 bases; bases outside gene matches: 14. CDR3: CASSMRPQAGGNQETQYF. The CDR3 nucleotides read TGTGCCAGTAGCATGCGTCCCCAAGCGGGGGGAAACCAAGAGACCCAGTACTTC.